This T cell receptor (beta chain) originates from a study of Graves' ophthalmopathy and Graves' hyperthyroidism. The authors amplified TCR beta CDR3 regions, and they did so from RNA transcripts for repertoire sequencing. Scientists carried out first-round RT-PCR using HTBI primers and then a second-round multiplex PCR. TCRdb independently ran MiXCR on the multiplex PCR reads; one entry per CDR3 protein. The data show a few hundred thousand distinct CDR3 sequences, about a sixth seen once. This clonotype was seen ten or more times. Its antigen is as yet unknown. Study-wide results and limits: The majority of expanded thyroid clonotypes above 0.001 frequency also occurred in blood.

The CDR3 has 15 amino acids. J gave up 3 bases and V 5 bases, and 4 bases lay outside the gene matches. This chain joins TRBV12-3 or TRBV12-4 and TRBJ1-4; 9 nucleotides agree with TRBD1. The sequencing input was peripheral blood. This TCR was sampled from an adult man with Graves' ophthalmopathy. In nucleotides, the CDR3 is TGTGCCAGCAGTCTTCGGACAGGGGCTAATGAAAAACTGTTTTTT. This gives the protein CASSLRTGANEKLFF.